The sequence of this T cell receptor beta chain was determined in a study of T cell changes during pregnancy in multiple sclerosis. The method was immunoSEQ multiplex PCR; TCRdb's version includes in-frame clones alone and lacks a portion of them. The sample lists some 71,000 clones, about 91% occurring once. CDR3 length: 14 residues. V dropped 5 bases and J dropped 2; count of bases not matched to a gene: 5. Germline CDR1 is SSHAT and CDR2 is FNYEAQ (reference sequence). The specimen was CD4+ T cells from peripheral blood mononuclear cells, collected in the third trimester of pregnancy. The chain carries TRBV7-7 and TRBJ2-7, with 8 bases lining up with TRBD1. The receptor comes from a female donor in good health, enrolled as a control in a pregnancy study. CDR3 residues: CASSAKDRAYEQYF. The DNA for the CDR3 is TGTGCCAGCAGCGCAAAGGACAGGGCCTACGAGCAGTACTTC.